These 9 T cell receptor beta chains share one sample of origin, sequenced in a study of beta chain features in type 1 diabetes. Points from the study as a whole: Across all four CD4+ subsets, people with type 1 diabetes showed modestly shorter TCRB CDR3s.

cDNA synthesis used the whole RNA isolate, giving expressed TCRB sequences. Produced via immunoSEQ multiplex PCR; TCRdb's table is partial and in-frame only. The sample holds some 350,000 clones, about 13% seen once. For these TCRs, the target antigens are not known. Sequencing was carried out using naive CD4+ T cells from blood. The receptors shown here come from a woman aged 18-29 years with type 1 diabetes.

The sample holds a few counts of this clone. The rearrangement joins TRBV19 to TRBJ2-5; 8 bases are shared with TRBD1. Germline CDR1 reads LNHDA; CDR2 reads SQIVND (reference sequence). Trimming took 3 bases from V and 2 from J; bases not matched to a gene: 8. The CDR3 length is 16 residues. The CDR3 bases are TGTGCCAGTAGTATTCTTGGGACAGGCCGTCAAGAGACCCAGTACTTC. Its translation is CASSILGTGRQETQYF. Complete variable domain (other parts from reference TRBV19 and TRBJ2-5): DGGITQSPKYLFRKEGQNVTLSCEQNLNHDAMYWYRQDPGQGLRLIYYSQIVNDFQKGDIAEGYSVSREKKESFPLTVTSAQKNPTAFYLCASSILGTGRQETQYFGPGTRLLVL.

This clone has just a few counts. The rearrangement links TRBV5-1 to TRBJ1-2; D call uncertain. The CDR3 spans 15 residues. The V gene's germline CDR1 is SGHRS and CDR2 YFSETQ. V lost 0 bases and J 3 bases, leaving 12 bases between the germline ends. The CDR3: CASSLAMAEDYGYTF. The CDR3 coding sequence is TGCGCCAGCAGCTTGGCCATGGCTGAGGACTATGGCTACACCTTC.

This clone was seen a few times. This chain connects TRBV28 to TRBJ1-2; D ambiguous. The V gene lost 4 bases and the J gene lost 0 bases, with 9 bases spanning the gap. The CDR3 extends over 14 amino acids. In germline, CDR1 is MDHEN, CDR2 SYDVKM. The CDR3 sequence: CASSSAAANYGYTF. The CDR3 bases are TGTGCCAGCAGTTCGGCAGCGGCTAACTATGGCTACACCTTC.

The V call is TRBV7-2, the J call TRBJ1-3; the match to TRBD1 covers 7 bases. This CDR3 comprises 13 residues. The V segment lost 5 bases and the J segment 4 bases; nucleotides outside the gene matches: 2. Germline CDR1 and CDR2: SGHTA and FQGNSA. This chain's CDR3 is CASSAGQGNTIYF. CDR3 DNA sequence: TGTGCCAGCAGCGCGGGACAGGGAAACACCATATATTTT.

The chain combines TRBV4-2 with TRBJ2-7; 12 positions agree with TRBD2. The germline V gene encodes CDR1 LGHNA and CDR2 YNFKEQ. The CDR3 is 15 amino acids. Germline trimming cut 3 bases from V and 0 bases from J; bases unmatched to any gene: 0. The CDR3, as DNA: TGTGCCAGCAGCCAGGGACTAGCGGGCTCCTACGAGCAGTACTTC. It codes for CASSQGLAGSYEQYF.

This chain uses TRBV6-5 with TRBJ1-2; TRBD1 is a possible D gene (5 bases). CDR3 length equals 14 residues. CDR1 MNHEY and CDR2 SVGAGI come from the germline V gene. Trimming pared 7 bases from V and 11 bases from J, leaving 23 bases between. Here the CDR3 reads CASIAASRDSPYTF. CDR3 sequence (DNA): TGTGCCAGCATCGCAGCGAGCAGGGACTCCCCTTACACCTTC.

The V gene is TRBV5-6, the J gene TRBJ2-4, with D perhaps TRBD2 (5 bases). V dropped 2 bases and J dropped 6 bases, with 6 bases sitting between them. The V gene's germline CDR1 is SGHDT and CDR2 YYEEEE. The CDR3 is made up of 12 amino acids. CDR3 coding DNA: TGTGCCAGCAGCTTCGGGATAAACATTCAGTACTTC. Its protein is CASSFGINIQYF.

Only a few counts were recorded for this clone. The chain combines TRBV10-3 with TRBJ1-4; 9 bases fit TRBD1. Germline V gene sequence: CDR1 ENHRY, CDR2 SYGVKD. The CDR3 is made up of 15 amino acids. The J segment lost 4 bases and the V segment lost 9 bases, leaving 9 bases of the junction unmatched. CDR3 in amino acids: CAISGQGQLNEKLFF. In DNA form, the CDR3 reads TGTGCCATTTCGGGACAGGGTCAGCTTAATGAAAAACTGTTTTTT.

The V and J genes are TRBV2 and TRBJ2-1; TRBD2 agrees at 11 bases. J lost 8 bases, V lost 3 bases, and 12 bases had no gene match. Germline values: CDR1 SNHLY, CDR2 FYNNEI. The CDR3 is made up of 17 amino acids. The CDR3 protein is CASSEHPTSGMWYEQFF. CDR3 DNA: TGTGCCAGCAGTGAGCACCCGACTAGCGGGATGTGGTATGAGCAGTTCTTC.